Described below is a single TCR beta chain sequence and its context. This clonotype was detected a few times. Its antigen has not been determined. No much larger clone exists at a distance of one base, and base qualities are not known. To test the sensitivity and accuracy of the pipeline, known numbers of KT2, a T cell clone whose TCR had already been sequenced, were spiked into unfractionated PBMC. A range of KT2-to-PBMC ratios was produced by mixing KT2 cells with a fixed number of PBMC. A distance of 16 bases separates the germline ends of V and J, which lose 1 base and 4 bases respectively. From cysteine to phenylalanine, the CDR3 is 16 amino acids long. Only CDR3 DNA remains: 48 bases, in frame from the first base. In the germline V gene, CDR1 corresponds to LGHNA and CDR2 to YNFKEQ. The data were obtained in a study of quantifying T cell responses using KT2 cells (dated by TCRdb to the late 2010s). Background for the entire study: RNA was DNase-treated and reverse transcribed with TCR alpha and beta constant-region primers, mostly using SuperScript III. The efficiency of the T4 ligation step under optimum conditions was estimated to be above 9%. PCR2 was performed as a SYBR Green qPCR and was stopped at a predetermined fluorescence threshold so that over-amplification was avoided.

On the study overall, not on this receptor specifically: No side-by-side comparison between this pipeline and other TCR sequencing techniques was included in the study. Saturation in the detection of KT2 sequences was observed at very high KT2 spike-in numbers. KT2 sequences were detected down to the lowest spike-in tested, which was about one KT2 cell per 100,000 PBMC. Counts of KT2 alpha and beta sequences scaled linearly with input KT2 cell number over several orders of magnitude.

Library creation used UMI-ligation and nested PCR. A single-stranded oligonucleotide carrying the Illumina SP2 sequence and a UMI was ligated to the cDNA 3' end using T4 RNA ligase 1. PCR1 consisted of four to five cycles (98 degrees C 15 s, 69 degrees C 30 s, 72 degrees C 40 s), and for the beta primer an equimolar mix of RC1.1 and RC1.2 was used to cover TRBC1 and TRBC2. Starting at PCR2, the TCR alpha and beta chains were handled separately, and sample indices and Illumina adaptors were added. Placed after an 8-base spacer, the UMI was made up of 12 random nucleotides arranged as two hexamers with a spacer between them. Libraries were sequenced on an Illumina MiSeq with v2 2x251 paired-end chemistry, typically roughly 12 samples per run. PhiX DNA was added at 5-7% to each sequencing library so that diversity was increased. Turning to the authors' computational methods: The raw reads were converted into FASTQ with bcl2fastq and then demultiplexed by dual indices with Demultiplexor. V and J genes were assigned by Decombinator through tag matching, with a single base-pair mismatch being allowed. Using UMIs, Collapsinator corrected both sequencing errors and the frequency errors that come from PCR heterogeneity. CDR3Translator turned Decombinator identifiers into nucleotide sequence, translated that sequence into amino acids, and pulled out the CDR3 based on C- and N-terminal motifs. A cluster of KT2 sequences that shared one unique molecular identifier was counted as a single distinct KT2 TCR. The raw public data were reprocessed by TCRdb itself: fastp quality trimming at Q25, MiXCR clonotype calling, in-frame beta chains only. Under each unique CDR3 protein, matching rows form one entry showing the most common genes and DNA. The V and J calls follow TCRdb's processing rather than the paper's. The sample contains approximately 50,000 distinct CDR3 sequences, around a tenth of them found a single time. 8% to 13% of the sample lies in the top ten.

Rearrangement joined TRBV4-2 to TRBJ2-5; D gene: possibly TRBD2, on 6 matching bases. Source material: PBMCs spiked with cells of the T cell clone KT2. This clonotype was sampled from a human donor. The nucleotides are TGTGCCAGCAGCCAAGCCGACGGGGAGGTGGGAGAGACCCAGTACTTC. This translates into CASSQADGEVGETQYF.